A single sample is the source of the 27 T cell receptor beta chains below, sequenced in a study of cytomegalovirus exposure and HLA in healthy donors (dated by TCRdb to about 2017). Preparation of the library involved the immunoSEQ multiplex PCR assay. For the multiplex PCR, a mixture combining 60 forward primers for TCR Vbeta segments and 13 reverse primers for TCR Jbeta segments was used. The source is immuneACCESS, and TCRdb retained only in-frame sequences with V and J called. Part of the clones is not carried over; for the studies checked, unresolved V genes explain less than half of this, and the remainder is unexplained. The sample profile shows around 130,000 clones; 75% to 85% of them were found once. The ten largest clones take up more than 1.5% of the sample. The sample taken for sequencing was PBMCs. Receptors were obtained from a young man in good health and CMV-seronegative.

The chain links TRBV20-1 to TRBJ2-5, with D unclear. Germline V lookup: CDR1 DFQATT, CDR2 SNEGSKA (reference sequence). Trimming cost V 6 bases and J 6 bases, with 11 bases left between them. The CDR3 is 11 residues long. CDR3 in amino acids: CSAFRGQTQYF. DNA of the CDR3: TGCAGTGCCTTCCGAGGCCAGACCCAGTACTTC.

V and J are TRBV4-1 and TRBJ1-2; D gene unclear. Deletions cut 0 bases from V and 1 base from J, with 18 bases between. Germline V gene lookup returns CDR1 MGHRA and CDR2 YSYEKL. This CDR3 is 18 amino acids long. The CDR3 loop is CASSQDPRSPYLNYGYTF. The CDR3 coding sequence is TGCGCCAGCAGCCAAGACCCACGGAGCCCTTACCTTAACTATGGCTACACCTTC.

The rearrangement uses TRBV7-2 and TRBJ1-5, with D possibly TRBD1 on 5 matching bases. This CDR3 contains 13 residues. Trimming cost V 5 bases and J 4 bases, with 9 bases left between them. Germline CDR1 and CDR2: SGHTA and FQGNSA. Written as DNA, the CDR3 is TGTGCCAGCAGCAGGGGAAAGAATCAGCCCCAGCATTTT. Protein product: CASSRGKNQPQHF.

The gene calls are TRBV19 and TRBJ1-5; D may be TRBD1 (5 bases). The CDR3 loop spans 15 amino acids. Trimming took off 0 bases at V and 4 bases at J, with 10 bases between the two ends. Per germline, CDR1 LNHDA and CDR2 SQIVND (reference sequence). The CDR3 region has the DNA TGTGCCAGTAGTATAGATCCAGGGCCGAATCAGCCCCAGCATTTT. Protein product: CASSIDPGPNQPQHF. The variable domain in full, with the rest retrieved from reference TRBV19 and TRBJ1-5, is DGGITQSPKYLFRKEGQNVTLSCEQNLNHDAMYWYRQDPGQGLRLIYYSQIVNDFQKGDIAEGYSVSREKKESFPLTVTSAQKNPTAFYLCASSIDPGPNQPQHFGDGTRLSIL.

This clone was seen once. The chain couples TRBV25-1 to TRBJ2-1, with D possibly TRBD2 on 6 matching bases. Per the germline V gene, CDR1 is MGHDK and CDR2 is SYGVNS. Trimming shortened V by 4 bases and J by 9 bases, and 13 bases separated the two germline ends. This CDR3 has 13 residues. The chain's CDR3 is CASSGGRMGEQFF. The CDR3 nucleotides read TGTGCCAGCAGTGGAGGGAGGATGGGTGAGCAGTTCTTC.

This clone was found a few times. V is TRBV27 and J is TRBJ1-4; D is unclear. V lost 1 base to trimming and J lost 7 bases, with 10 bases between them. This CDR3 spans 14 amino acids. The V gene's germline CDR1 is MNHEY and CDR2 SMNVEV (reference sequence). CDR3 bases: TGTGCCAGCAGTTTATATGGGAGTGCTGAAAAACTGTTTTTT. This gives the protein CASSLYGSAEKLFF.

This CDR3 reads CASSSEAKNIQYF. CDR3 nucleotide sequence: TGTGCCAGCAGTTCCGAGGCCAAAAACATTCAGTACTTC. V gene TRBV27 combines with J gene TRBJ2-4, with D unresolved. The germline CDR1 and CDR2 sequences are MNHEY and SMNVEV (reference sequence). V dropped 4 bases and J dropped 1 base, with 5 bases sitting between them. This CDR3 has 13 amino acids.

V usage is TRBV5-6 and J usage is TRBJ2-1, with TRBD2 as a possible D gene (5 bases). The CDR3 runs 17 residues. V was cut by 6 bases and J by 0 bases, with 19 bases left in between. Germline lookup yields CDR1 SGHDT and CDR2 YYEEEE. The CDR3 protein is CASIFRGEWSSYNEQFF. In nucleotides, the CDR3 is TGTGCCAGCATCTTTCGTGGGGAGTGGAGCTCCTACAATGAGCAGTTCTTC.

This clone rates as medium-sized. The chain employs TRBV6-5 and TRBJ1-1; 7 nucleotides match TRBD1. V shed 5 bases and J 4 bases; nucleotides not matched to a gene: 10. The length of the CDR3 is 15 residues. Germline loops: CDR1 MNHEY, CDR2 SVGAGI. In nucleotides, the CDR3 is TGTGCCAGCAGTCACGTGACAGGGTCGGGCACTGAAGCTTTCTTT. Translation: CASSHVTGSGTEAFF.

The V and J genes are TRBV7-9 and TRBJ2-5, with D unresolved. The germline CDR1 and CDR2 sequences are SEHNR and FQNEAQ (reference sequence). This CDR3 spans 11 amino acids. The ends were cut back, 1 base at V and 12 bases at J, with 9 bases in the middle. The CDR3 sequence: CASSLGSEEYF. The CDR3 nucleotides read TGTGCCAGCAGCTTAGGGTCAGAGGAGTACTTC.

This chain uses TRBV19 with TRBJ2-1; 9 positions agree with TRBD2. CDR3 length: 15 amino acids. V dropped 2 bases and J dropped 6; count of bases not matched to a gene: 5. CDR1 is LNHDA, CDR2 SQIVND, per germline (reference sequence). The CDR3 here is CASSIPRGRANEQFF. CDR3 DNA sequence: TGTGCCAGTAGTATACCCCGCGGGAGGGCCAATGAGCAGTTCTTC.

The chain joins TRBV5-1 to TRBJ2-2; 7 nucleotides match TRBD1. This CDR3 comprises 17 residues. Trimming removed 4 bases from V and 3 bases from J; junction bases left unmatched: 12. Germline values: CDR1 SGHRS, CDR2 YFSETQ. The CDR3 nucleotides are TGCGCCAGCAGCAAGCCGCCGGGACAGTCTTACACCGGGGAGCTGTTTTTT. This codes for CASSKPPGQSYTGELFF.

J is TRBJ2-1 and V is TRBV9, with 9 positions matching TRBD2. CDR1 is SGDLS and CDR2 is YYNGEE in the germline V gene. J was trimmed by 10 bases and V by 0 bases; bases with no gene match: 8. This CDR3 has 15 amino acids. The CDR3 sequence is CASSVVNSGRVEQFF. In DNA, the CDR3 is TGTGCCAGCAGCGTAGTTAATAGCGGGAGAGTCGAGCAGTTCTTC. The full variable domain, in which reference TRBV9 and TRBJ2-1 provide the parts outside the CDR3, is DSGVTQTPKHLITATGQRVTLRCSPRSGDLSVYWYQQSLDQGLQFLIQYYNGEERAKGNILERFSAQQFPDLHSELNLSSLELGDSALYFCASSVVNSGRVEQFFGPGTRLTVL.

The gene calls are TRBV4-1 and TRBJ2-1; 10 bases map to TRBD2. The CDR3 is 19 residues long. V dropped 1 base and J dropped 3; count of bases not matched to a gene: 12. CDR1 MGHRA and CDR2 YSYEKL come from the germline V gene. CDR3 region: CASSQAQGASGRYYNEQFF. DNA for the CDR3: TGCGCCAGCAGCCAAGCCCAGGGGGCTAGCGGGAGATACTACAATGAGCAGTTCTTC.

The chain has TRBV18 and TRBJ2-5; a weak D match, TRBD1 (6 bases). This CDR3 has 15 residues. Germline lookup yields CDR1 KGHSH and CDR2 LQKENI. The ends were cut back, 8 bases at V and 7 bases at J, with 23 bases in the middle. The CDR3 bases are TGTGCCAGCCCCCATACAGGGTCTCGGGAAGGGACCCAGTACTTC. Translation gives CASPHTGSREGTQYF.

This clone appeared a few times. This rearrangement joins TRBV6-5 to TRBJ1-1, with D possibly being TRBD1 (6 bases). The V end was cut by 4 bases, the J end by 11 bases, with 17 bases between. This CDR3 has 13 amino acids. Germline values: CDR1 MNHEY, CDR2 SVGAGI. In DNA form, the CDR3 reads TGTGCCAGCAGTTCGCGGACAGCCCTACGGGCTTTCTTT. Its translation is CASSSRTALRAFF.

The chain carries TRBV30 and TRBJ2-1; maybe TRBD2 (6 bases). Germline V gene data show CDR1 as GTSNPN and CDR2 as SVGIG (reference sequence). The CDR3 is made up of 14 amino acids. Trimming removed 3 bases at V and 6 bases at J, with 15 bases between. CDR3 protein: CAWRRDFLSNEQFF. In nucleotides, the CDR3 is TGTGCCTGGAGGCGGGACTTCCTCAGCAATGAGCAGTTCTTC.

This rearrangement joins TRBV6-5 to TRBJ2-1, with unresolved D. CDR1 and CDR2 from the germline V gene are MNHEY and SVGAGI. This CDR3 contains 14 residues. With 0 bases removed from V and 9 bases from J, the gap between germline ends came to 12 bases. The DNA of the CDR3 is TGTGCCAGCAGTTACTCCGTCCCCCGAGGTGAGCAGTTCTTC. Protein sequence: CASSYSVPRGEQFF.

This clone was found a few times. This chain links TRBV5-1 with TRBJ2-2; TRBD1 is a possible D gene (6 bases). Trimming shortened V by 1 base and J by 3 bases, and 13 bases separated the two germline ends. CDR3 size: 16 residues. Germline V gene sequence: CDR1 SGHRS, CDR2 YFSETQ. CDR3 DNA: TGCGCCAGCAGCTTGTCAGGGGATGTCGACACCGGGGAGCTGTTTTTT. This translates into CASSLSGDVDTGELFF.

This chain connects TRBV14 to TRBJ1-1; 8 nucleotides align to TRBD1. Germline V CDR1 and CDR2: SGHDN, FVKESK. After removal of 4 bases from V and 3 bases from J, the junction contained 4 bases not matched to a gene. This CDR3 has 14 amino acids. CDR3 nucleotides: TGTGCCAGCAGCCGGCAGGGGGCTTACACTGAAGCTTTCTTT. Its protein product is CASSRQGAYTEAFF.

The chain recombines TRBV4-2 with TRBJ2-3; TRBD1 agrees at 9 bases. This CDR3 region has 16 residues. J was trimmed by 5 bases and V by 4 bases; bases with no gene match: 10. The germline gives CDR1 LGHNA, CDR2 YNFKEQ. In nucleotides, the CDR3 is TGTGCCAGCAGCCCGGGAACGGGACAGGGTAAAGATACGCAGTATTTT. Translation: CASSPGTGQGKDTQYF.

V is TRBV19 and J is TRBJ2-7, with TRBD2 matching 10 bases. The V gene end was trimmed by 5 bases and the J gene end by 3 bases; junction bases not matched to a gene: 1. In germline, CDR1 is LNHDA, CDR2 SQIVND (reference sequence). The CDR3 is 13 residues long. CDR3 region: CASSWTSGYEQYF. In DNA form, the CDR3 reads TGTGCCAGTAGTTGGACTAGCGGCTACGAGCAGTACTTC.

J is TRBJ2-1 and V is TRBV4-3; possibly TRBD2 for D (6 bases). From germline, CDR1 is LGHNA and CDR2 YSLEER. The CDR3 length is 17 residues. V was pared by 0 bases and J by 0 bases, with 12 bases between. The CDR3: CASSQDPGLSSYNEQFF. DNA of the CDR3: TGCGCCAGCAGCCAAGACCCGGGACTCAGCTCCTACAATGAGCAGTTCTTC.

The chain joins TRBV19 to TRBJ2-3; a possible D gene is TRBD1 (6 bases). This CDR3 has 15 residues. Germline V gene sequence: CDR1 LNHDA, CDR2 SQIVND (reference sequence). Trimming stripped 4 bases from V and 2 bases from J, with 13 bases between. CDR3 nucleotides: TGTGCCAGTAGTACCCAGACAGGTATCACAGATACGCAGTATTTT. Amino acid sequence: CASSTQTGITDTQYF.

V and J are TRBV7-9 and TRBJ1-2, with 9 bases matching TRBD1. This CDR3 has 16 amino acids. In germline, CDR1 is SEHNR, CDR2 FQNEAQ (reference sequence). The junction had 12 bases not matched to a gene; V was cut back by 4 bases and J by 6 bases. CDR3 coding DNA: TGTGCCAGCAGCTCCAGTGGGACAGGGAACGCTCATGGCTACACCTTC. This codes for CASSSSGTGNAHGYTF.

This clone was recorded a few times. The gene calls are TRBV30 and TRBJ1-1, with D perhaps matching TRBD1 (5 bases). The CDR3 consists of 16 residues. The germline V and J ends were trimmed by 2 bases and 3 bases, with 19 bases remaining between them. The V gene's germline CDR1 is GTSNPN and CDR2 SVGIG (reference sequence). The CDR3 reads CAWSSGTGGSHTEAFF. The DNA for the CDR3 is TGTGCCTGGAGTAGCGGTACAGGAGGGTCGCACACTGAAGCTTTCTTT.

The chain joins TRBV9 to TRBJ1-5; D remains unclear. Germline-derived CDR1 and CDR2 are SGDLS and YYNGEE. V lost 0 bases, J lost 5 bases, and 9 bases lay in between. This CDR3 region has 14 residues. CDR3 nucleotide sequence: TGTGCCAGCAGCGTAGCTTTCTCGGATCAGCCCCAGCATTTT. This gives the protein CASSVAFSDQPQHF.